One TCR beta chain is described in this entry. With iRepertoire HTBI primers and Arm-PCR of CDR3 regions, TCR beta libraries were built. MiXCR was run by TCRdb on the multiplex PCR reads, yielding one entry per CDR3 protein. The table has about 530,000 distinct CDR3 sequences, 15% to 20% seen once; the top ten hold 25%. The CDR3 totals 14 residues. The V segment lost 4 bases and the J segment 0 bases; nucleotides outside the gene matches: 1. Germline lookup yields CDR1 SGHRS and CDR2 YFSETQ. The sample's time point: newly diagnosed GD, antithyroid drugs for less than 3 months. Scientists built the TCR library using RNA that was extracted from PBMCs. The data were obtained in a study of regulatory T cells in long-lasting Graves disease. The same data also contributed to another study, on T cells in Graves' hyperthyroidism and ophthalmopathy.

The sequence was obtained from a woman between 40 and 65 years old with Graves disease. The specimen was peripheral blood mononuclear cells (PBMCs), collected at new diagnosis, from a patient treated with antithyroid drugs. The chain carries TRBV5-1 and TRBJ2-5, with 9 bases matching TRBD2. CDR3 sequence (DNA): TGCGCCAGCAGCAGCGGGGGGAACCAAGAGACCCAGTACTTC. This sequence encodes CASSSGGNQETQYF.